This TCR beta chain was recovered during a study of cytotoxic CD8 clonotypes in ibrutinib-treated CLL. Study overall: Per sample, productive templates averaged roughly 230,000 and productive rearrangements averaged roughly 91,000. Study-level results: Shared public clonotypes were rare, and on treatment they either got smaller or stayed the same.

V lost 5 bases to trimming and J lost 6 bases, with 16 bases between them. The CDR3 is made up of 13 amino acids. Germline CDR1 is GTSNPN and CDR2 is SVGIG (reference sequence). In regard to this clone: What it recognizes is unknown.

About 2.2 micrograms of genomic DNA (from cryopreserved PBMCs) were used for TCR beta libraries. TCRdb's copy holds only in-frame clones and misses some; the assay was immunoSEQ multiplex PCR. The table records roughly 45,000 clones, 65% of them present only once. The chain links TRBV30 to TRBJ2-5; D ambiguous. The TCR originated in a human donor with chronic lymphocytic leukemia. The material was PBMCs, obtained after 24 months of ibrutinib treatment. CDR3: CAWDIGSGKTQYF. CDR3 DNA sequence: TGTGCCTGGGACATCGGGTCTGGGAAGACCCAGTACTTC.